These T cell receptor beta chains were read from a single sample in a study of blood T cell repertoires in COVID-19. Generated by immunoSEQ multiplex PCR, the TCRdb table keeps only in-frame clones and is missing some. The sample shows about 130,000 clones, roughly 80% of them seen only once. Material: peripheral blood. Every receptor here comes from a woman of 80 years or more with acute or convalescent COVID-19. Each CDR3 is given with its conserved first and last residue. Fields, in order: D gene, J gene, clone size, V gene, CDR3 protein, CDR3 DNA. The D gene is left open where the match is weak. Some rows have no size entry. The others give once, few or many, or a class for an expanded clone.

NA | TRBJ1-4 | once | TRBV11-3 | CASSLSIVATNEKLFF | TGTGCCAGCAGCTTATCAATAGTTGCAACTAATGAAAAACTGTTTTTT
TRBD2 | TRBJ2-2 | NA | TRBV6-2/TRBV6-3 | CASSPLAGGPGELFF | TGTGCCAGCAGCCCCCTAGCGGGGGGCCCCGGGGAGCTGTTTTTT
TRBD1 | TRBJ1-5 | NA | TRBV2 | CASSEAGQEGNQPQHF | TGTGCCAGCAGTGAAGCTGGACAGGAGGGGAATCAGCCCCAGCATTTT
NA | TRBJ1-5 | NA | TRBV5-1 | CASSLRGDFDQPQHF | TGCGCCAGCAGCTTGCGCGGGGATTTCGATCAGCCCCAGCATTTT
NA | TRBJ1-2 | NA | TRBV6-5 | CASSYGTVRGGYTF | TGTGCCAGCAGTTACGGGACCGTGCGGGGTGGCTACACCTTC
NA | TRBJ1-1 | NA | TRBV3-1/TRBV3-2 | CASSQTGRGTEAFF | TGTGCCAGCAGCCAGACAGGCCGGGGCACTGAAGCTTTCTTT
NA | TRBJ2-3 | NA | TRBV7-2 | CASSPVASREDTQYF | TGTGCCAGCAGCCCAGTCGCCTCGAGGGAGGATACGCAGTATTTT
NA | TRBJ1-1 | NA | TRBV19 | CASSIGEGGGTEAFF | TGTGCCAGTAGTATAGGGGAAGGAGGTGGGACTGAAGCTTTCTTT
NA | TRBJ1-2 | NA | TRBV19 | CASRVENGDGYTF | TGTGCCAGTAGGGTCGAGAACGGTGATGGCTACACCTTC
NA | TRBJ1-4 | few | TRBV7-9 | CASPVPAGGPDTGKLFF | TGTGCCAGCCCAGTTCCCGCCGGGGGGCCAGATACGGGAAAACTGTTTTTT
NA | TRBJ1-1 | NA | TRBV10-3 | CAIRKGDLNTEAFF | TGTGCCATCAGGAAGGGAGATCTGAACACTGAAGCTTTCTTT
NA | TRBJ1-1 | NA | TRBV10-1 | CASSGGVPNTEAFF | TGCGCCAGCAGCGGGGGGGTCCCGAACACTGAAGCTTTCTTT
NA | TRBJ2-7 | NA | TRBV18 | CASSPSYGLTYEQYF | TGTGCCAGCTCACCATCCTACGGGTTAACCTACGAGCAGTACTTC
TRBD1 | TRBJ1-6 | NA | TRBV5-6 | CASSLRGQGVSPLHF | TGTGCCAGCAGCTTGAGAGGACAGGGAGTTTCACCCCTCCACTTT
NA | TRBJ1-1 | NA | TRBV7-2 | CASSLGAHRDTEAFF | TGTGCCAGCAGCTTAGGAGCCCACAGGGACACTGAAGCTTTCTTT
TRBD2 | TRBJ2-1 | few | TRBV10-3 | CAISGTSGDIEQFF | TGTGCCATCAGCGGGACTAGCGGGGATATTGAGCAGTTCTTC
NA | TRBJ2-1 | few | TRBV29-1 | CSVVSSYNEQFF | TGCAGCGTTGTCAGCTCCTACAATGAGCAGTTCTTC
TRBD2 | TRBJ2-2 | NA | TRBV6-2/TRBV6-3 | CASSYYVSGGRNTGELFF | TGTGCCAGCAGTTATTATGTGTCGGGGGGGCGAAACACCGGGGAGCTGTTTTTT
NA | TRBJ1-2 | NA | TRBV4-1 | CASSPTEGDGSFYGYTF | TGCGCCAGCAGCCCAACCGAGGGGGACGGATCTTTCTATGGCTACACCTTC
TRBD1 | TRBJ1-2 | NA | TRBV9 | CASSAGTGWNNYGYTF | TGTGCCAGCAGCGCCGGGACAGGGTGGAATAACTATGGCTACACCTTC
NA | TRBJ1-1 | NA | TRBV6-5 | CASTQTGNTEAFF | TGTGCCAGTACACAGACAGGGAACACTGAAGCTTTCTTT
NA | TRBJ1-5 | NA | TRBV27 | CASSLRRGPDSGGNQPQHF | TGTGCCAGCAGTCTACGCCGGGGACCGGACAGCGGTGGCAATCAGCCCCAGCATTTT
NA | TRBJ1-4 | once | TRBV6-5 | CASRGRTSNEKLFF | TGTGCCAGCCGAGGGAGAACCTCTAATGAAAAACTGTTTTTT
NA | TRBJ1-1 | few | TRBV18 | CASSPGLDTEAFF | TGTGCCAGCTCCCCCGGGTTAGACACTGAAGCTTTCTTT
NA | TRBJ2-1 | NA | TRBV9 | CASRASGGGNNEQFF | TGTGCCAGCAGGGCCTCGGGCGGGGGCAACAATGAGCAGTTCTTC